This T cell receptor beta chain was obtained from a study of siplizumab effects on memory and regulatory T cells. Regarding the study as a whole: Among mappable alloreactive CD4+ clones, the Treg-derived fraction averaged around 70% with siplizumab versus more than 25% in controls. Major contributors to the alloresponse seemed to be naive T cells, which also appeared more diverse than memory cells.

The CDR3 sequence is 15 residues long. Germline trimming cut 4 bases from V and 6 bases from J; bases unmatched to any gene: 10. CDR1 SQVTM and CDR2 ANQGSEA come from the germline V gene. In each sample, some 9.6 x 10^4 TCR templates were assayed. Assay used: immunoSEQ multiplex PCR; TCRdb lists only in-frame clones, some missing. The profile shows about 99,000 clones, more than 85% of them singletons. Note on this clone: Its antigen is unknown.

The sequence came from a human donor in good health. The V and J genes are TRBV29-1 and TRBJ1-2; 11 nucleotides line up with TRBD1. The sequenced sample consisted of Tregs sorted from blood. The CDR3 region has the DNA TGCAGCGTTGTGATATTCGGACAGGGGGCTAATGGCTACACCTTC. Amino acids: CSVVIFGQGANGYTF.